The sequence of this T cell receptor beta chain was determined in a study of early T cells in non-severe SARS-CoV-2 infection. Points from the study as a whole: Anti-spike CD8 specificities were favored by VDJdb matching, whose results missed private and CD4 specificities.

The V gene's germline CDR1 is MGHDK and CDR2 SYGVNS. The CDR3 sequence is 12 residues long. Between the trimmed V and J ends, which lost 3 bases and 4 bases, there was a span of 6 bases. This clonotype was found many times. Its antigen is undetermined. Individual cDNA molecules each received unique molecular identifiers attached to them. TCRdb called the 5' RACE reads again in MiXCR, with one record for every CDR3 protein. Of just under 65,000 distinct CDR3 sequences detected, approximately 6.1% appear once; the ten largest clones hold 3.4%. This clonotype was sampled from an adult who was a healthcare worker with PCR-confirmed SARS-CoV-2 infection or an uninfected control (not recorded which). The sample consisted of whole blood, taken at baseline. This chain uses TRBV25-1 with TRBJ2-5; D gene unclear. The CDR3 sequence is CASSDVAETQYF. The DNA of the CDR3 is TGTGCCAGCAGTGACGTGGCAGAGACCCAGTACTTC.